This TCR beta chain was observed in a study of blood T cell repertoires in COVID-19. Clones were read by immunoSEQ multiplex PCR, and TCRdb kept only the in-frame ones, dropping some. The sample has fewer than 500,000 clones; 75% to 90% are singletons. With 7 bases clipped from V and 8 bases from J, the junction kept 8 bases outside the gene matches. CDR1 ENHRY and CDR2 SYGVKD come from the germline V gene. CDR3 size: 14 residues. The clonotype originates from a man aged 25-45 years who had recovered from COVID-19. The sequencing sample was made of PBMCs or T cells enriched from blood (not recorded which). The chain couples TRBV10-3 to TRBJ1-4; 9 bases fit TRBD1. The CDR3 DNA reads TGTGCCATCACGCCGACAGGGGGAGGGGAAAAACTGTTTTTT. It translates to CAITPTGGGEKLFF.